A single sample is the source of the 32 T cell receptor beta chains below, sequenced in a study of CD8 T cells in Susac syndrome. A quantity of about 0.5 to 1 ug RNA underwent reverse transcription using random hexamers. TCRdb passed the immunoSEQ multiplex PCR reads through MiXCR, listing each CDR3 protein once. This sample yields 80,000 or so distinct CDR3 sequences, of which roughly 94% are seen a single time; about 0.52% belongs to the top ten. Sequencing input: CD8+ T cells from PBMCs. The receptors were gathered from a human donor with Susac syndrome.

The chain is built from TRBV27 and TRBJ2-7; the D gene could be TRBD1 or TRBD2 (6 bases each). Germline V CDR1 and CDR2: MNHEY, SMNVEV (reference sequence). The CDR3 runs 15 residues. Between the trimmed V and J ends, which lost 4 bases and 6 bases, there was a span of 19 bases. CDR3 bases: TGTGCCAGCAGTTACAGGGTTGGGACTGTAGGCGAGCAGTACTTC. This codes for CASSYRVGTVGEQYF.

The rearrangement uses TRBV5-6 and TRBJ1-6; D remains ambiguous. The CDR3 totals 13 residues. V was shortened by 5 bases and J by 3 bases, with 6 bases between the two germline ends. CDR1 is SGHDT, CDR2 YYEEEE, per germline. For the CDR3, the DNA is TGTGCCAGCAGGGGCCACTATAATTCACCCCTCCACTTT. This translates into CASRGHYNSPLHF.

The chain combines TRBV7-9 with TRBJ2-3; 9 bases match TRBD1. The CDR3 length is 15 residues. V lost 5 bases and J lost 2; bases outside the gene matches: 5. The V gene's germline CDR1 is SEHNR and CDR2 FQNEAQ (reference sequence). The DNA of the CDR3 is TGTGCCAGCAGCAAACAGGGGGCCACCACAGATACGCAGTATTTT. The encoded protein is CASSKQGATTDTQYF.

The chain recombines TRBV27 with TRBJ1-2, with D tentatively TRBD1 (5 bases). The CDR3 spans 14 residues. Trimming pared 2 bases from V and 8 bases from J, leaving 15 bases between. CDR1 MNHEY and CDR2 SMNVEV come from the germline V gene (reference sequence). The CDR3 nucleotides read TGTGCCAGCAGTTTAGGCGTAAACAGGTCCGGCTACACCTTC. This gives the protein CASSLGVNRSGYTF.

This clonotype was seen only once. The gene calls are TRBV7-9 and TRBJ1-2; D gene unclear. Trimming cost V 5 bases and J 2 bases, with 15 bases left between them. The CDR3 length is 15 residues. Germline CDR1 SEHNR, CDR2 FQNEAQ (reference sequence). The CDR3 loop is CASSDQKGVNYGYTF. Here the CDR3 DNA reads TGTGCCAGCAGCGACCAAAAGGGAGTCAACTATGGCTACACCTTC.

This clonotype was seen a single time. The CDR3 reads CASSVRDRVKDNEQFF. CDR3 DNA: TGTGCCAGCAGCGTACGCGACAGGGTTAAGGACAATGAGCAGTTCTTC. The chain carries TRBV3-1 and TRBJ2-1; 7 bases map to TRBD1. CDR1 LGHDT and CDR2 YNNKEL come from the germline V gene (reference sequence). J gave up 5 bases and V 5 bases, and 12 bases lay outside the gene matches. This CDR3 has 16 residues.

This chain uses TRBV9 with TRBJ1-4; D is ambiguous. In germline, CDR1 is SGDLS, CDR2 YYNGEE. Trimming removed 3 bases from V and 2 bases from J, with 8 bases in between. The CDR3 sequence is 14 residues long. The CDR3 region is CASSGTGTNEKLFF. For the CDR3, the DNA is TGTGCCAGCAGCGGGACGGGTACTAATGAAAAACTGTTTTTT.

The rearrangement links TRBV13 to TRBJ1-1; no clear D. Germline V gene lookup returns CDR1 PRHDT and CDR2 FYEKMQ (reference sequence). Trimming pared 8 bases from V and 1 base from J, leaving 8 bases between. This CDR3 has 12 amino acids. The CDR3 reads CASAWGNTEAFF. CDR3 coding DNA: TGTGCCAGCGCCTGGGGGAACACTGAAGCTTTCTTT.

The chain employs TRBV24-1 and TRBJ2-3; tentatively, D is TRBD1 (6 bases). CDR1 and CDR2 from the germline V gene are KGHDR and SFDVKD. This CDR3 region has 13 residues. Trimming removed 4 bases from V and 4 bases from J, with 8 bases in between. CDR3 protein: CATSDRTADTQYF. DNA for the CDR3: TGTGCCACCAGTGACCGGACAGCAGATACGCAGTATTTT.

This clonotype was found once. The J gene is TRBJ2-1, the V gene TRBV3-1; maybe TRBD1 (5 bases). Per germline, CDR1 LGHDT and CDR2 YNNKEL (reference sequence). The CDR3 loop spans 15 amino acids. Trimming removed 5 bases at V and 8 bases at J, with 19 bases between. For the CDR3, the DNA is TGTGCCAGCAGCGAGAGCGTACAGGTGAAAGATGAGCAGTTCTTC. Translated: CASSESVQVKDEQFF.

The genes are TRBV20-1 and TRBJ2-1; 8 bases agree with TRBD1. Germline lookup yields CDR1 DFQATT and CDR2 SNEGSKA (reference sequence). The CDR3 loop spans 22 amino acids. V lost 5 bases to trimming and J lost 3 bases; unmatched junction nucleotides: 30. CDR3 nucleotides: TGCAGTGCTCGCCGTCGAGGTCAGGACAGGGCGGTACATCGTTGGGACTACAATGAGCAGTTCTTC. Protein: CSARRRGQDRAVHRWDYNEQFF.

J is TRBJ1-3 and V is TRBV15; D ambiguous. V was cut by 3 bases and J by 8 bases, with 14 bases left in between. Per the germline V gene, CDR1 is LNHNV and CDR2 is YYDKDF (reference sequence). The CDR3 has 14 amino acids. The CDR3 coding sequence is TGTGCCACCAGCAGCTTAATCGGGCGGGACACCATATATTTT. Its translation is CATSSLIGRDTIYF. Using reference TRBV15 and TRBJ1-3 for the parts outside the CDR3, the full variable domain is DAMVIQNPRYQVTQFGKPVTLSCSQTLNHNVMYWYQQKSSQAPKLLFHYYDKDFNNEADTPDNFQSRRPNTSFCFLDIRSPGLGDTAMYLCATSSLIGRDTIYFGEGSWLTVV.

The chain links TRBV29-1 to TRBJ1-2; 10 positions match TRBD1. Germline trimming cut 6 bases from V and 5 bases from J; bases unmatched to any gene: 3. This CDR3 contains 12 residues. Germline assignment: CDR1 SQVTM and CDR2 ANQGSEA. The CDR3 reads CSVDRGLYGYTF. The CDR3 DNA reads TGCAGCGTCGACAGGGGGCTATATGGCTACACCTTC.

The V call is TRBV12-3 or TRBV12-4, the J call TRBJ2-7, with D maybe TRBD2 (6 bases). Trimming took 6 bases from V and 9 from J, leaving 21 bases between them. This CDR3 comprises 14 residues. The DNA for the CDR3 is TGTGCCAGCAGGGAAGCGGGTTCCCTAACAGTGCAGTACTTC. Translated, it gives CASREAGSLTVQYF.

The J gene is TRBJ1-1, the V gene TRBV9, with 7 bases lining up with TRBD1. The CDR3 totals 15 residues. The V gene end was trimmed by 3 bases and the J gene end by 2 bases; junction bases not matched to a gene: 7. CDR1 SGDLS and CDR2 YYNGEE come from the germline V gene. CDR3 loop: CASSAWTGTNTEAFF. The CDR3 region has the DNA TGTGCCAGCAGCGCTTGGACAGGAACAAACACTGAAGCTTTCTTT.

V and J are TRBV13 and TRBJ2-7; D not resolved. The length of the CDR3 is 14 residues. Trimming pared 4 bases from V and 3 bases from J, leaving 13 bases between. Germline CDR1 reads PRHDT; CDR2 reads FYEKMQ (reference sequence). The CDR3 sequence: CASSSGPWDYEQYF. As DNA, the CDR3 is TGTGCCAGCAGCTCGGGTCCCTGGGACTACGAGCAGTACTTC.

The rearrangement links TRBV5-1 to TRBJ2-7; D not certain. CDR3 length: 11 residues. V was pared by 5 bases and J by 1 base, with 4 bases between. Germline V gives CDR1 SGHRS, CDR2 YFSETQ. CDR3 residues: CASRESYEQYF. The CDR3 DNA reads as TGCGCCAGCAGGGAGTCCTACGAGCAGTACTTC.

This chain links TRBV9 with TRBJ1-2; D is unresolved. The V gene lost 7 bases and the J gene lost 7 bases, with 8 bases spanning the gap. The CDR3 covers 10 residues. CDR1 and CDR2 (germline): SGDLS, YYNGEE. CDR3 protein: CASGGSGYTF. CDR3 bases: TGTGCCAGCGGCGGCTCTGGCTACACCTTC.

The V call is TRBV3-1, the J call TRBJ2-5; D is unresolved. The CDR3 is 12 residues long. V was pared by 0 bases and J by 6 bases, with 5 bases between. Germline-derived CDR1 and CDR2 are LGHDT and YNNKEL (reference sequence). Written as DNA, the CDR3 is TGTGCCAGCAGCCAAGATGTGAAGACCCAGTACTTC. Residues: CASSQDVKTQYF.

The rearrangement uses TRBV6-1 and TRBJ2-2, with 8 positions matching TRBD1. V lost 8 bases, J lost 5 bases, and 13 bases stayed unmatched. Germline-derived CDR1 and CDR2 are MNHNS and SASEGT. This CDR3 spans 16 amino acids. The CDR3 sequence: CASLRRTGLVTGELFF. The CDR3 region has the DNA TGTGCCAGCCTGAGACGGACAGGGCTGGTGACCGGGGAGCTGTTTTTT.

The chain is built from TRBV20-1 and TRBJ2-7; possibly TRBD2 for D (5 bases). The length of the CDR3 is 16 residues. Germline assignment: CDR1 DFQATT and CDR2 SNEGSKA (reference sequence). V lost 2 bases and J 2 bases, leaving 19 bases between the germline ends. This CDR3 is CSARLVVGSGPYEQYF. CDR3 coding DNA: TGCAGTGCTAGATTGGTCGTGGGGAGCGGACCCTACGAGCAGTACTTC.

The chain's CDR3 is CASSQGPRNTGELFF. CDR3 bases: TGCGCCAGCAGCCAAGGACCCAGGAACACCGGGGAGCTGTTTTTT. J is TRBJ2-2 and V is TRBV4-1; unclear D gene. This CDR3 comprises 15 residues. From germline, CDR1 is MGHRA and CDR2 YSYEKL. Trimming pared 1 base from V and 1 base from J, leaving 7 bases between.

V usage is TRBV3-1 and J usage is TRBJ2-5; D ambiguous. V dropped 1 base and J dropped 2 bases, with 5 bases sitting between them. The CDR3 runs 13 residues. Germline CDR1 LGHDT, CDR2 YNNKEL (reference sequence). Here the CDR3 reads CASSQAVQETQYF. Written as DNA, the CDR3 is TGTGCCAGCAGCCAAGCGGTACAAGAGACCCAGTACTTC.

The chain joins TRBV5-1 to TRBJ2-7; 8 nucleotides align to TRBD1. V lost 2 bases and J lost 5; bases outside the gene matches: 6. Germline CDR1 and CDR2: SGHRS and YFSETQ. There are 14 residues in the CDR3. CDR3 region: CASSLRTGWDEQYF. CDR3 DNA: TGCGCCAGCAGCTTAAGGACAGGGTGGGACGAGCAGTACTTC.

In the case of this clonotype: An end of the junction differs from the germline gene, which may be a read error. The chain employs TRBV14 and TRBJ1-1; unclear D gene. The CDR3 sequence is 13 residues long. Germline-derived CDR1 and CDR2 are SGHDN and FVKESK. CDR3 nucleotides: TGTGCCAGCAGCCAAGGAGTGAAGACTGAAGCTTTCTTT. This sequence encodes CASSQGVKTEAFF.

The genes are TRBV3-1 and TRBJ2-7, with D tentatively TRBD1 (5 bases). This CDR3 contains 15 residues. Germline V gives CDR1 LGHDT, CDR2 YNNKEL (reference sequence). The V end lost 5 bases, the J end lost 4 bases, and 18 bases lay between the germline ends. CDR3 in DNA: TGTGCCAGCAGCACCCGGCCATTACAGGATTACGAGCAGTACTTC. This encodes CASSTRPLQDYEQYF.

The CDR3 nucleotides read TGTGCCAGCAGCCCCGCCTACAATGAGCAGTTCTTC. It is translated as CASSPAYNEQFF. The chain has TRBV9 and TRBJ2-1; D is unclear. This CDR3 spans 12 amino acids. Trimming took 4 bases from V and 2 from J, leaving 4 bases between them. Per the germline V gene, CDR1 is SGDLS and CDR2 is YYNGEE.

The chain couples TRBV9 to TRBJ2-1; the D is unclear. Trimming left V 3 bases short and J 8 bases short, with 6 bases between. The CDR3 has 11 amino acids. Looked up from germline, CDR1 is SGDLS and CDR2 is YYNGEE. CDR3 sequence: CASSEGDEQFF. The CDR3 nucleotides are TGTGCCAGCAGCGAGGGTGATGAGCAGTTCTTC.

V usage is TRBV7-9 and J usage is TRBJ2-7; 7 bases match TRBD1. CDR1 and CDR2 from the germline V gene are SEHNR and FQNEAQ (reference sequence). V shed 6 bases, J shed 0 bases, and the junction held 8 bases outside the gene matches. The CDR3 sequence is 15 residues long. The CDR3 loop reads CASSSVGQSSYEQYF. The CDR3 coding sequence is TGTGCCAGCAGTTCGGTGGGACAGAGCTCCTACGAGCAGTACTTC.

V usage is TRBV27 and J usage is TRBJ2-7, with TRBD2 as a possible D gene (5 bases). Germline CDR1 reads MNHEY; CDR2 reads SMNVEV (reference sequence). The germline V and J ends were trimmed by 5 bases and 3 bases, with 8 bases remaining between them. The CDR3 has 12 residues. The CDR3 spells CASSPAGYEQYF. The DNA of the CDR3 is TGTGCCAGCAGTCCCGCGGGCTACGAGCAGTACTTC.

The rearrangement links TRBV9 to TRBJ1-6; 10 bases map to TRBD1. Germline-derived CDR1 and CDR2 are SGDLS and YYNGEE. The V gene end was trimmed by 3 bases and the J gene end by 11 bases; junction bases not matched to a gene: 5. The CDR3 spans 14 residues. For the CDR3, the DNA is TGTGCCAGCAGCGCCGGGACAGGGGACCCACCCCTCCACTTT. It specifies CASSAGTGDPPLHF.

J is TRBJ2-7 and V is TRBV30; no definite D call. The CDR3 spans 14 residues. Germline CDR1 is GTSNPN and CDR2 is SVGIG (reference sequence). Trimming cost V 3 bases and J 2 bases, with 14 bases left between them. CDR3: CAWSPGRRPYEQYF. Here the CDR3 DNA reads TGTGCCTGGAGCCCCGGACGGCGTCCCTACGAGCAGTACTTC.